A single sample is the source of the 22 T cell receptor beta chains below, sequenced in a study of blood T cell repertoires in COVID-19. Profiled with immunoSEQ multiplex PCR; TCRdb holds only in-frame clones, not every one. The table includes about 180,000 clones, about 85% detected once. Sequencing input: peripheral blood. Receptors were obtained from a woman aged 50 to 65 with COVID-19, enrolled during active disease.

Comments on this clone: The same CDR3 can be traced to other DNA sequences in this sample. This sequence joins TRBV5-1 and TRBJ2-1; 9 bases map to TRBD1. Germline CDR1 and CDR2: SGHRS and YFSETQ. The CDR3 spans 15 residues. Germline trimming cut 4 bases from V and 1 base from J; bases unmatched to any gene: 3. The CDR3 nucleotides are TGCGCCAGCAGCCCGGGACAGGGTTCCTACAATGAGCAGTTCTTC. It encodes CASSPGQGSYNEQFF. Full variable domain (outside the CDR3, taken from reference TRBV5-1 and TRBJ2-1): KAGVTQTPRYLIKTRGQQVTLSCSPISGHRSVSWYQQTPGQGLQFLFEYFSETQRNKGNFPGRFSGRQFSNSRSEMNVSTLELGDSALYLCASSPGQGSYNEQFFGPGTRLTVL.

This sequence joins TRBV6-2 or TRBV6-3 and TRBJ1-1; 7 bases map to TRBD1. Germline V gives CDR1 MNHEY, CDR2 SVGEGT. This CDR3 has 18 residues. Trimming took 0 bases from V and 1 from J; bases not matched to a gene: 11. Written as DNA, the CDR3 is TGTGCCAGCAGTTACTCGAGTAGGGGGCGACCTCGGAACACTGAAGCTTTCTTT. This codes for CASSYSSRGRPRNTEAFF.

This chain connects TRBV28 to TRBJ1-4, with D possibly TRBD1 on 5 matching bases. The germline V gene encodes CDR1 MDHEN and CDR2 SYDVKM. V lost 6 bases, J lost 7 bases, and 12 bases lay in between. The CDR3 totals 13 residues. CDR3: CASSTGVGEKLFF. The CDR3 DNA sequence: TGTGCCAGCAGCACGGGGGTAGGTGAAAAACTGTTTTTT.

This chain links TRBV30 with TRBJ1-2; D not resolved. V was cut by 0 bases and J by 2 bases, with 7 bases left in between. CDR3 size: 13 residues. Germline V gene sequence: CDR1 GTSNPN, CDR2 SVGIG (reference sequence). The CDR3 sequence is CAWSVVRNYGYTF. The CDR3 region has the DNA TGTGCCTGGAGTGTGGTACGGAACTATGGCTACACCTTC. The whole variable domain, filled in from reference TRBV30 and TRBJ1-2, reads SQTIHQWPATLVQPVGSPLSLECTVEGTSNPNLYWYRQAAGRGLQLLFYSVGIGQISSEVPQNLSASRPQDRQFILSSKKLLLSDSGFYLCAWSVVRNYGYTFGSGTRLTVV.

This rearrangement joins TRBV28 to TRBJ2-7; D unresolved. This CDR3 region has 11 residues. Germline CDR1 reads MDHEN; CDR2 reads SYDVKM. Trimming shortened V by 10 bases and J by 5 bases, and 12 bases separated the two germline ends. The chain's CDR3 is CATPPRDEQYF. In nucleotides, the CDR3 is TGTGCCACCCCCCCCCGGGACGAGCAGTACTTC.

The genes are TRBV28 and TRBJ1-5, with TRBD1 as a possible D gene (5 bases). This CDR3 spans 15 amino acids. Germline CDR1 and CDR2: MDHEN and SYDVKM. V was cut by 3 bases and J by 3 bases, with 12 bases left in between. The CDR3 loop reads CASSFTRALNQPQHF. CDR3 coding DNA: TGTGCCAGCAGTTTTACCAGGGCCCTCAATCAGCCCCAGCATTTT. Variable domain in full (rest from reference TRBV28 and TRBJ1-5): DVKVTQSSRYLVKRTGEKVFLECVQDMDHENMFWYRQDPGLGLRLIYFSYDVKMKEKGDIPEGYSVSREKKERFSLILESASTNQTSMYLCASSFTRALNQPQHFGDGTRLSIL.

The chain employs TRBV11-2 and TRBJ2-7; 7 positions agree with TRBD1. Germline values: CDR1 SGHAT, CDR2 FQNNGV. The CDR3 is 11 residues long. V shed 8 bases and J 5 bases; nucleotides not matched to a gene: 3. CDR3 DNA sequence: TGTGCCAGCCAAGGGACAGACGAGCAGTACTTC. This codes for CASQGTDEQYF.

V and J are TRBV16 and TRBJ2-7; D possibly corresponds to TRBD1 (6 bases). V lost 4 bases and J 0 bases, leaving 10 bases between the germline ends. CDR1 is KGHSY, CDR2 FQNENV, per germline. The CDR3 length is 14 residues. The CDR3: CASSPPTGSYEQYF. The CDR3 region has the DNA TGTGCCAGCAGCCCTCCGACAGGCTCCTACGAGCAGTACTTC.

This clone was detected only a few times. The rearrangement links TRBV11-3 to TRBJ1-2, with D possibly TRBD1 on 5 matching bases. Germline CDR1 and CDR2: SGHNT and YENEEA. The CDR3 totals 14 residues. Trimming shortened V by 5 bases and J by 0 bases, and 10 bases separated the two germline ends. As DNA, the CDR3 is TGTGCCAGCAGCAAAAGACAGCCTAACTATGGCTACACCTTC. It is translated as CASSKRQPNYGYTF.

J is TRBJ1-1 and V is TRBV15; D remains unclear. The V and J ends lost 1 base and 2 bases respectively, with 11 bases between them. Germline loops: CDR1 LNHNV, CDR2 YYDKDF (reference sequence). This CDR3 is 15 amino acids long. The CDR3 nucleotides read TGTGCCACCAGCAGAGCGAGTGGAGGAAACACTGAAGCTTTCTTT. It translates to CATSRASGGNTEAFF.

The rearrangement joins TRBV4-3 to TRBJ1-5; the match to TRBD1 covers 8 bases. This CDR3 has 15 amino acids. Per germline, CDR1 LGHNA and CDR2 YSLEER. With V trimmed by 0 bases and J by 4 bases, 2 bases remained unmatched. CDR3 in DNA: TGCGCCAGCAGCCAAGATTGGACAGGGAATCAGCCCCAGCATTTT. It translates to CASSQDWTGNQPQHF.

The chain has TRBV18 and TRBJ1-5, with D possibly matching TRBD1 (6 bases). The germline gives CDR1 KGHSH, CDR2 LQKENI. The CDR3 spans 15 residues. Trimming took off 3 bases at V and 2 bases at J, with 11 bases between the two ends. The CDR3 DNA sequence: TGTGCCAGCTCACCGACAGGTATTGGCAATCAGCCCCAGCATTTT. It codes for CASSPTGIGNQPQHF. Together with reference TRBV18 and TRBJ1-5, the CDR3 gives the full variable domain: NAGVMQNPRHLVRRRGQEARLRCSPMKGHSHVYWYRQLPEEGLKFMVYLQKENIIDESGMPKERFSAEFPKEGPSILRIQQVVRGDSAAYFCASSPTGIGNQPQHFGDGTRLSIL.

This clone was seen a single time. The chain has TRBV6-5 and TRBJ1-6; 7 bases map to TRBD1. Germline V CDR1 and CDR2: MNHEY, SVGAGI. The CDR3 is made up of 13 amino acids. V trimming: 0 bases; J trimming: 14 bases; junction bases outside the gene matches: 4. The CDR3 is CASSYSDRESLHF. CDR3 DNA sequence: TGTGCCAGCAGTTACTCAGACAGGGAATCCCTCCACTTT.

The J gene is TRBJ1-5, the V gene TRBV30, with D unresolved. The CDR3 is 11 amino acids. Germline CDR1 is GTSNPN and CDR2 is SVGIG (reference sequence). Trimming took off 5 bases at V and 4 bases at J, with 6 bases between the two ends. CDR3 in DNA: TGTGCCTGGGCCGGGAATCAGCCCCAGCATTTT. It yields the protein CAWAGNQPQHF.

This chain uses TRBV6-4 with TRBJ2-2; 8 bases map to TRBD1. From germline, CDR1 is MRHNA and CDR2 SNTAGT. The ends lost 3 bases at V and 3 bases at J; junction bases unmatched: 3. The CDR3 is made up of 15 amino acids. CDR3 nucleotides: TGTGCCAGCAGTGAAGGACAGGGCTACACCGGGGAGCTGTTTTTT. Translation gives CASSEGQGYTGELFF.

The chain joins TRBV7-2 to TRBJ2-7; 9 bases align to TRBD1. Germline V gene lookup returns CDR1 SGHTA and CDR2 FQGNSA. The CDR3 totals 14 residues. Germline trimming cut 5 bases from V and 6 bases from J; bases unmatched to any gene: 8. This chain's CDR3 is CASSPGTGFSEQYF. The DNA of the CDR3 is TGTGCCAGCAGCCCAGGGACAGGGTTTAGCGAGCAGTACTTC.

The chain uses TRBV7-2 and TRBJ1-2, with 10 bases fitting TRBD1. The CDR3 is 14 residues long. The ends lost 4 bases at V and 7 bases at J; junction bases unmatched: 6. From germline, CDR1 is SGHTA and CDR2 FQGNSA. For the CDR3, the DNA is TGTGCCAGCAGCTCCCGGGACAGGGGTCGTGGCTACACCTTC. Translation: CASSSRDRGRGYTF.

By sample share, this clone is medium-sized. The chain combines TRBV7-6 with TRBJ2-7, with TRBD1 matching 7 bases. The CDR3 is made up of 15 amino acids. The germline CDR1 and CDR2 sequences are SGHVS and FNYEAQ. With 2 bases clipped from V and 2 bases from J, the junction kept 6 bases outside the gene matches. Here the CDR3 DNA reads TGTGCCAGCAGCTTACGACAGGGTGGGACCTACGAGCAGTACTTC. Residues: CASSLRQGGTYEQYF. Variable domain in full (rest from reference TRBV7-6 and TRBJ2-7): GAGVSQSPRYKVTKRGQDVALRCDPISGHVSLYWYRQALGQGPEFLTYFNYEAQQDKSGLPNDRFSAERPEGSISTLTIQRTEQRDSAMYRCASSLRQGGTYEQYFGPGTRLTVT.

This sequence joins TRBV10-3 and TRBJ1-1; no reliable D call. Per the germline V gene, CDR1 is ENHRY and CDR2 is SYGVKD. The CDR3 has 13 residues. V dropped 11 bases and J dropped 0 bases, with 13 bases sitting between them. CDR3 residues: CAGGGSLNTEAFF. The DNA of the CDR3 is TGTGCCGGCGGAGGCAGCTTGAACACTGAAGCTTTCTTT.

The V gene is TRBV18, the J gene TRBJ1-2; maybe TRBD1 (5 bases). CDR3 length equals 13 residues. V dropped 1 base and J dropped 3 bases, with 6 bases sitting between them. The V gene's germline CDR1 is KGHSH and CDR2 LQKENI. This CDR3 reads CASSPRGDYGYTF. In nucleotides, the CDR3 is TGTGCCAGCTCACCACGGGGGGACTATGGCTACACCTTC.

The CDR3 sequence: CASSPVQGNSYEQYF. Here the CDR3 DNA reads TGTGCCAGCTCACCGGTACAGGGGAACTCCTACGAGCAGTACTTC. The V gene is TRBV18, the J gene TRBJ2-7, with 7 bases that match TRBD1. The V and J ends lost 3 bases and 0 bases, in that order; junction bases with no gene match: 5. Germline V lookup: CDR1 KGHSH, CDR2 LQKENI. The CDR3 is made up of 15 amino acids.

The chain uses TRBV29-1 and TRBJ1-4; weak D call: TRBD1 (5 bases). This CDR3 has 13 amino acids. Between the trimmed V and J ends, which lost 8 bases and 7 bases, there was a span of 17 bases. Germline V CDR1 and CDR2: SQVTM, ANQGSEA. The CDR3 sequence: CSSLSGVPEKLFF. In nucleotides, the CDR3 is TGCAGCTCCCTCTCGGGGGTCCCTGAAAAACTGTTTTTT.